This T cell receptor (beta chain) is from a study of regulatory T cells in long-lasting Graves disease. Assembly of TCR beta libraries relied on iRepertoire HTBI primers together with Arm-PCR of CDR3 regions. One entry per CDR3 protein results from TCRdb running MiXCR on the multiplex PCR reads. The table has more than 300,000 distinct CDR3 sequences, roughly 16% seen once. This clonotype was recorded many times. Its matching antigen is unknown. The time point here: newly diagnosed GD, antithyroid drugs for less than 3 months. With RNA extracted from PBMCs as input, the TCR library was made. Study-level findings and limits: Persistent Graves' patients possessed reduced TCR diversity relative to recently diagnosed ones.

V was pared by 0 bases and J by 2 bases, with 5 bases between. Germline values: CDR1 LGHDT, CDR2 YNNKEL (reference sequence). The CDR3 runs 13 residues. This sample was shared with a second study, whose subject was T cells in Graves' hyperthyroidism and ophthalmopathy. From that study: The HTBI primer set served for first-round RT-PCR of the TCR CDR3.

The sequences come from peripheral blood mononuclear cells (PBMCs), collected at new diagnosis, from a patient treated with antithyroid drugs. This TCR was recovered from a woman between 18 and 30 years old with Graves disease. V is TRBV3-1 and J is TRBJ2-7; unclear D gene. CDR3 in DNA: TGTGCCAGCAGCCAAGAGCGACCCTACGAGCAGTACTTC. Amino acids: CASSQERPYEQYF.